These 10 T cell receptor beta chains were sequenced from one sample in a study of Tregs in tolerant kidney transplant recipients. Method: immunoSEQ multiplex PCR; TCRdb's copy keeps in-frame clones and lacks some. The table lists approximately 65,000 clones, 84% of them singletons. Sequencing input: CD4+ T cells from blood. The receptors come from a human donor in good health.

This chain uses TRBV7-9 with TRBJ2-5, with no clear D. Germline-derived CDR1 and CDR2 are SEHNR and FQNEAQ (reference sequence). Deletions cut 3 bases from V and 4 bases from J, with 15 bases between. The CDR3 has 15 residues. CDR3 sequence reads: CASSLSLSGRETQYF. For the CDR3, the DNA is TGTGCCAGCAGCTTGAGTCTGTCGGGCCGAGAGACCCAGTACTTC.

This clone showed up just once. This sample includes further DNA sequences coding for the same CDR3. V and J are TRBV5-5 and TRBJ1-2; 7 nucleotides match TRBD1. Germline V gene lookup returns CDR1 SGHKS and CDR2 YYEKEE (reference sequence). With V trimmed by 1 base and J by 3 bases, 6 bases remained unmatched. The CDR3 is 15 amino acids. In DNA, the CDR3 is TGTGCCAGCAGCTTGAGAGGGGGCGAGGACTATGGCTACACCTTC. Residues: CASSLRGGEDYGYTF.

This chain connects TRBV19 to TRBJ1-2; no clear D gene. CDR3 size: 12 residues. V was trimmed by 6 bases and J by 4 bases, leaving 9 bases between them. Germline CDR1 and CDR2: LNHDA and SQIVND (reference sequence). The CDR3, as DNA: TGTGCCAGTAGCCACCGGGGCTATGGCTACACCTTC. Amino acids: CASSHRGYGYTF. The variable domain in full, with the rest retrieved from reference TRBV19 and TRBJ1-2, is DGGITQSPKYLFRKEGQNVTLSCEQNLNHDAMYWYRQDPGQGLRLIYYSQIVNDFQKGDIAEGYSVSREKKESFPLTVTSAQKNPTAFYLCASSHRGYGYTFGSGTRLTVV.

The CDR3 sequence is CASSLRYEQYF. The CDR3 DNA sequence: TGTGCCAGCAGTCTGCGATACGAGCAGTACTTC. V and J are TRBV5-5 and TRBJ2-7, with no clear D. V lost 5 bases, J lost 4 bases, and 7 bases lay in between. The CDR3 contains 11 residues. Germline values: CDR1 SGHKS, CDR2 YYEKEE (reference sequence).

The chain links TRBV5-8 to TRBJ2-1, with TRBD1 identical over 7 bases. The J segment lost 5 bases and the V segment lost 2 bases, leaving 4 bases of the junction unmatched. This CDR3 is built from 14 residues. From germline, CDR1 is SGHTS and CDR2 YDEGEE. CDR3 DNA sequence: TGTGCCAGCAGCTTACTCACAGGGGACAATGAGCAGTTCTTC. Its protein product is CASSLLTGDNEQFF.

The V call is TRBV9, the J call TRBJ1-6; 8 nucleotides agree with TRBD1. This CDR3 is built from 15 residues. J gave up 5 bases and V 3 bases, and 4 bases lay outside the gene matches. CDR1 and CDR2 (germline): SGDLS, YYNGEE. The CDR3 spells CASSGGQGHNSPLHF. The CDR3 nucleotides read TGTGCCAGCAGCGGAGGACAGGGTCATAATTCACCCCTCCACTTT.

The chain carries TRBV5-1 and TRBJ1-2; 11 bases are shared with TRBD1. Per the germline V gene, CDR1 is SGHRS and CDR2 is YFSETQ. The CDR3 runs 15 residues. V trimming: 3 bases; J trimming: 8 bases; junction bases outside the gene matches: 9. This chain's CDR3 is CASSYLGQGAGGYTF. In nucleotides, the CDR3 is TGCGCCAGCAGCTACCTAGGACAGGGGGCTGGGGGCTACACCTTC.

The chain combines TRBV5-6 with TRBJ2-1; 7 nucleotides match TRBD1. CDR3 length equals 15 residues. Trimming took 0 bases from V and 6 from J; bases not matched to a gene: 6. Germline CDR1 SGHDT, CDR2 YYEEEE. The DNA of the CDR3 is TGTGCCAGCAGCTTGGACAGGGGACGTTTCAATGAGCAGTTCTTC. This codes for CASSLDRGRFNEQFF.

This clone is categorized as medium-sized. DNA for the CDR3: TGTGCCAGCAGCGTAGCTCCTAGCGGGGGGCCGGAGACCCAGTACTTC. It specifies CASSVAPSGGPETQYF. The chain is built from TRBV9 and TRBJ2-5, with 11 bases lining up with TRBD2. This CDR3 has 16 residues. Germline V gene sequence: CDR1 SGDLS, CDR2 YYNGEE. The ends lost 0 bases at V and 5 bases at J; junction bases unmatched: 6.

The gene calls are TRBV6-1 and TRBJ1-5; D is undetermined. In germline, CDR1 is MNHNS, CDR2 SASEGT. This CDR3 contains 15 residues. Trimming took off 3 bases at V and 0 bases at J, with 9 bases between the two ends. The CDR3 DNA is TGTGCCAGCAGTGAGGCGGGGAGTAGCAATCAGCCCCAGCATTTT. Translation gives CASSEAGSSNQPQHF.